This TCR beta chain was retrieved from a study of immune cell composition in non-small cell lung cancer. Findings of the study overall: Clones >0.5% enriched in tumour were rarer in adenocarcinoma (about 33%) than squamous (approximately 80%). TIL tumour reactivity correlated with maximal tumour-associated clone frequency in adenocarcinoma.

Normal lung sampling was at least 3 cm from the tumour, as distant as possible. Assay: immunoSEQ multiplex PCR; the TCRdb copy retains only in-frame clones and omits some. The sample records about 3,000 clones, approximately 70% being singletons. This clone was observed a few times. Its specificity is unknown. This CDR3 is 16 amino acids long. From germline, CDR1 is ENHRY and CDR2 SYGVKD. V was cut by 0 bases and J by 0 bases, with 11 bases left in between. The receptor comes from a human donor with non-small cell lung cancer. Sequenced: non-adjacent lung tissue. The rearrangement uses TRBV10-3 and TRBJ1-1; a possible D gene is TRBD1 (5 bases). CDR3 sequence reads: CAISESVGAMNTEAFF. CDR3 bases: TGTGCCATCAGTGAGTCGGTAGGGGCGATGAACACTGAAGCTTTCTTT.